The entry that follows covers one TCR beta chain sequence. Only one count was recorded for this clone. What antigen it recognizes has not been identified. No base quality values were provided; no much bigger clone lies one nucleotide off. The data are from a study of control samples from healthy donors and cancer patients (dated by TCRdb to the early 2020s). Libraries were constructed by the immunoSEQ multiplex PCR assay. TCRdb carries this immuneACCESS record with in-frame sequences only. Its versions omit some clonotypes, under half of them owing to an unresolved V gene in the studies checked, with the rest unexplained. The sample table holds around 200,000 clones, of which over 80% were seen once. The ten largest make up more than 1.2% of the sample. V lost 3 bases and J lost 8 bases; the stretch between them is 10 bases long. Inclusive of the bounding cysteine and phenylalanine, the CDR3 is 13 residues long. CDR3 DNA is the only sequence kept; it has 39 bases, read in frame from the first base.

The TCR originated in a man between 18 and 29 years old in good health. The chain is encoded by TRBV12-3 or TRBV12-4 joined to TRBJ2-2; too little of a D gene remains to name it. Sequencing was performed on blood. The DNA is TGTGCCAGCAGTTTTACCGTACAAGGGGAGCTGTTTTTT. Its translation is CASSFTVQGELFF.